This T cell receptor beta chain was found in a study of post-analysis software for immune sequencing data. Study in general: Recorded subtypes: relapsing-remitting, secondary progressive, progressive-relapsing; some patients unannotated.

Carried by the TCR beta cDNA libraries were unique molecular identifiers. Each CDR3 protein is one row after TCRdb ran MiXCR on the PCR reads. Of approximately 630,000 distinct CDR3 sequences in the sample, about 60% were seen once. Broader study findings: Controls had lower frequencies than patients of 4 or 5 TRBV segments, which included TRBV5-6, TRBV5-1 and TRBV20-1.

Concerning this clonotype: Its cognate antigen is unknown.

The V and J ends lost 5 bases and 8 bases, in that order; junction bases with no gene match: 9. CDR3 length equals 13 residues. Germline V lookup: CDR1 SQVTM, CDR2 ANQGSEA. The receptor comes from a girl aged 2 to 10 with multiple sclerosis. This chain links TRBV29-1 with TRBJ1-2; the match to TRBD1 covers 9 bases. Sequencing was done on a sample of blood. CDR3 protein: CSVPGTGPSGYTF. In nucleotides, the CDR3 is TGCAGCGTTCCCGGGACAGGGCCTAGCGGCTACACCTTC.